Listed below are T cell receptor beta chains from one sample, sequenced in a study of T-cell reconstitution after alpha-beta-depleted transplantation in children. TCRdb ran MiXCR on the PCR reads and lists one entry per CDR3 protein. The sample consists of some 240,000 distinct CDR3 sequences, 9.7% of them appearing once. The sequencing used PBMCs from the stem cell graft donor, collected from the stem cell graft. The receptors were sampled from a human donor who donated a stem cell graft to a child with SCID. Both conserved end residues are part of each CDR3. Fields, in order: CDR3 protein, CDR3 DNA, clone size, J gene, V gene, D gene. A D gene is named only where the DNA matches it firmly. Expanded clones are given a class, and other clones once, few, many or no size at all.

CDR3: CASSIEGKGGEKLFF; DNA: TGTGCCAGCAGTATCGAGGGGAAGGGAGGAGAAAAACTGTTTTTT; size: many; J: TRBJ1-4; V: TRBV6-5; D: -
CDR3: CATASGYTDTQYF; DNA: TGTGCCACCGCTAGCGGGTACACAGATACGCAGTATTTT; size: few; J: TRBJ2-3; V: TRBV10-3; D: TRBD2
CDR3: CASSWDSYEQYF; DNA: TGCGCCAGCAGCTGGGACAGCTACGAGCAGTACTTC; size: many; J: TRBJ2-7; V: TRBV5-1; D: TRBD1
CDR3: CASSLQVSQTDTQYF; DNA: TGCGCCAGCAGCTTACAGGTTAGCCAAACAGATACGCAGTATTTT; size: many; J: TRBJ2-3; V: TRBV5-1; D: -
CDR3: CSARDRTSGGGYTQYF; DNA: TGCAGTGCTAGAGATCGGACTAGCGGGGGTGGGTATACGCAGTATTTT; size: -; J: TRBJ2-3; V: TRBV20-1; D: TRBD2
CDR3: CASSRTGLGGGPGGDTQYF; DNA: TGTGCCAGCAGCCGCACGGGCCTTGGAGGGGGGCCGGGTGGAGATACGCAGTATTTT; size: -; J: TRBJ2-3; V: TRBV9; D: -
CDR3: CASSREGGKQETQYF; DNA: TGTGCCAGCAGCCGGGAGGGGGGGAAGCAAGAGACCCAGTACTTC; size: -; J: TRBJ2-5; V: TRBV12-3/TRBV12-4; D: TRBD2
CDR3: CASSQMGGIAGELFF; DNA: TGCGCCAGCAGCCAGATGGGGGGGATCGCCGGGGAGCTGTTTTTT; size: many; J: TRBJ2-2; V: TRBV4-3; D: TRBD2
CDR3: CASSVVWPSDTQYF; DNA: TGTGCCAGCAGCGTAGTGTGGCCCTCTGATACGCAGTATTTT; size: many; J: TRBJ2-3; V: TRBV9; D: -
CDR3: CASSVGDATYEQYF; DNA: TGTGCCAGCAGCGTAGGAGACGCGACCTACGAGCAGTACTTC; size: many; J: TRBJ2-7; V: TRBV9; D: -
CDR3: CASSLSGRQETQYF; DNA: TGTGCCAGCAGTTTGAGCGGGCGCCAAGAGACCCAGTACTTC; size: few; J: TRBJ2-5; V: TRBV27; D: -
CDR3: CASGDSTNYGYTF; DNA: TGTGCCAGCGGGGACAGTACTAACTATGGCTACACCTTC; size: many; J: TRBJ1-2; V: TRBV2; D: TRBD1
CDR3: CASSREGRSSYNSPLHF; DNA: TGTGCCAGCAGCCGGGAGGGGCGCAGCTCCTATAATTCACCCCTCCACTTT; size: -; J: TRBJ1-6; V: TRBV7-3; D: -
CDR3: CASSLRQGRVTEAFF; DNA: TGCGCCAGCAGCCTGAGGCAGGGAAGGGTCACTGAAGCTTTCTTT; size: many; J: TRBJ1-1; V: TRBV5-1; D: -